A single sample is the source of the 23 T cell receptor beta chains below, sequenced in a study of CD8 T cells in ankylosing spondylitis. From the 5' RACE reads, TCRdb called clonotypes with MiXCR, one entry per CDR3 protein. The data contain around 250,000 distinct CDR3 sequences, roughly a tenth of them singletons. The material sequenced was blood, either unsorted or a sorted T cell fraction (not recorded which). These receptors were taken from a male donor with ankylosing spondylitis or in good health (not recorded which).

There are a few counts of this clonotype. This chain joins TRBV3-1 and TRBJ2-3; no clear D. Germline loops: CDR1 LGHDT, CDR2 YNNKEL (reference sequence). CDR3 length equals 13 residues. Trimming cost V 6 bases and J 1 base, with 8 bases left between them. CDR3 amino acids: CASRLRGTDTQYF. The CDR3 DNA follows: TGTGCCAGCAGACTTCGGGGCACAGATACGCAGTATTTT.

In its sample, this clonotype was seen many times. V is TRBV5-5 and J is TRBJ2-7; D remains ambiguous. Trimming shortened V by 0 bases and J by 1 base, and 8 bases separated the two germline ends. The CDR3 length is 14 residues. The germline V gene encodes CDR1 SGHKS and CDR2 YYEKEE (reference sequence). CDR3: CASSLETQSYEQYF. The DNA of the CDR3 is TGTGCCAGCAGCTTGGAGACTCAATCCTACGAGCAGTACTTC.

This clonotype showed up many times. The rearrangement uses TRBV20-1 and TRBJ2-7; perhaps TRBD1 as D (6 bases). Germline V gene lookup returns CDR1 DFQATT and CDR2 SNEGSKA (reference sequence). V lost 4 bases to trimming and J lost 0 bases, with 13 bases between them. CDR3 size: 14 residues. In DNA form, the CDR3 reads TGCAGTGCTATTGACCCGACAGGCTCCTACGAGCAGTACTTC. Its protein product is CSAIDPTGSYEQYF.

This clonotype was observed many times. This rearrangement joins TRBV7-2 to TRBJ2-1; 10 bases match TRBD2. Germline CDR1 is SGHTA and CDR2 is FQGNSA. Losses at the gene ends were 10 bases for V and 12 bases for J; bases not matched to a gene: 18. This CDR3 contains 15 residues. The CDR3 protein is CATSSSGGAEWRQFF. The CDR3 DNA sequence: TGTGCCACCTCATCTAGCGGGGGAGCCGAATGGCGGCAGTTCTTC.

In this sample, this clonotype turned up many times. J is TRBJ1-5 and V is TRBV6-5; D gene ambiguous. The CDR3 contains 14 residues. Trimming stripped 0 bases from V and 0 bases from J, with 3 bases between. Germline CDR1 is MNHEY and CDR2 is SVGAGI. CDR3 sequence reads: CASSYSVSNQPQHF. The CDR3, as DNA: TGTGCCAGCAGTTACTCAGTTAGCAATCAGCCCCAGCATTTT.

The table lists this clonotype with a few counts. This chain connects TRBV20-1 to TRBJ2-1, with TRBD2 matching 16 bases. V trimming: 2 bases; J trimming: 6 bases; junction bases outside the gene matches: 13. Germline CDR1 is DFQATT and CDR2 is SNEGSKA (reference sequence). The CDR3 spans 19 residues. CDR3 coding DNA: TGCAGTGCTAGAACCCCGGGACTAGCGGGGGGGTATCCTTCCAATGAGCAGTTCTTC. It yields the protein CSARTPGLAGGYPSNEQFF.

This chain connects TRBV7-3 to TRBJ1-1; D unclear. Trimming shortened V by 5 bases and J by 3 bases, and 10 bases separated the two germline ends. CDR3 size: 13 residues. Germline V lookup: CDR1 SGHTA, CDR2 FQGTGA. The CDR3 loop is CASSRRADTEAFF. The CDR3 DNA sequence: TGTGCCAGCAGCAGGAGGGCGGACACTGAAGCTTTCTTT.

The chain combines TRBV28 with TRBJ1-2; D is unresolved. CDR1 and CDR2 (germline): MDHEN, SYDVKM. Trimming removed 3 bases at V and 7 bases at J, with 15 bases between. This CDR3 is built from 14 residues. The CDR3 DNA reads as TGTGCCAGCAGTTTCTATTCGGCCGGCTCTGGCTACACCTTC. Its protein product is CASSFYSAGSGYTF.

This clonotype was recorded a few times. The chain has TRBV19 and TRBJ2-1; 9 bases are shared with TRBD1. The CDR3 sequence is 14 residues long. The junction had 9 bases not matched to a gene; V was cut back by 7 bases and J by 8 bases. Per the germline V gene, CDR1 is LNHDA and CDR2 is SQIVND (reference sequence). The CDR3 bases are TGTGCCAGTAACAATAGACAGGGGGACGATGAGCAGTTCTTC. Protein product: CASNNRQGDDEQFF.

The table lists this clonotype with many counts. This sequence joins TRBV20-1 and TRBJ2-2; TRBD2 matches 9 bases. The CDR3 contains 15 residues. The ends lost 6 bases at V and 3 bases at J; junction bases unmatched: 8. Germline V gives CDR1 DFQATT, CDR2 SNEGSKA (reference sequence). CDR3 DNA sequence: TGCAGTGCCCCCGGACTAGCGCGGCACACCGGGGAGCTGTTTTTT. Residues: CSAPGLARHTGELFF.

The J gene is TRBJ2-5, the V gene TRBV14; possibly TRBD1 or TRBD2 for D (5 bases each). The V end was cut by 8 bases, the J end by 5 bases, with 15 bases between. CDR3 length: 13 residues. The germline gives CDR1 SGHDN, CDR2 FVKESK. CDR3 protein: CASRPGPGETQYF. CDR3 bases: TGTGCCAGCCGTCCGGGACCCGGGGAGACCCAGTACTTC.

This clonotype was detected ten times or more. The J gene is TRBJ2-2, the V gene TRBV7-9; 8 positions agree with TRBD1. The length of the CDR3 is 15 residues. Germline V gene data show CDR1 as SEHNR and CDR2 as FQNEAQ (reference sequence). The J segment lost 7 bases and the V segment lost 5 bases, leaving 9 bases of the junction unmatched. CDR3 sequence (DNA): TGTGCCAGCAGCCCACCCGGACAGGGCGACGGGGAGCTGTTTTTT. This sequence encodes CASSPPGQGDGELFF.

This clonotype has a count of ten or more. The chain carries TRBV25-1 and TRBJ1-1; tentative D call: TRBD1 (5 bases). Trimming took 2 bases from V and 1 from J, leaving 11 bases between them. Germline V gives CDR1 MGHDK, CDR2 SYGVNS. This CDR3 is 15 amino acids long. This chain's CDR3 is CASSETDGGNTEAFF. The CDR3 DNA is TGTGCCAGCAGTGAAACGGACGGGGGGAACACTGAAGCTTTCTTT. Variable domain in full (rest from reference TRBV25-1 and TRBJ1-1): EADIYQTPRYLVIGTGKKITLECSQTMGHDKMYWYQQDPGMELHLIHYSYGVNSTEKGDLSSESTVSRIRTEHFPLTLESARPSHTSQYLCASSETDGGNTEAFFGQGTRLTVV.

The chain is built from TRBV5-6 and TRBJ2-5; the match to TRBD2 covers 8 bases. V lost 3 bases and J lost 2; bases outside the gene matches: 3. Germline V CDR1 and CDR2: SGHDT, YYEEEE. This CDR3 has 14 residues. DNA for the CDR3: TGTGCCAGCAGCTACACTAGCGGTCAAGAGACCCAGTACTTC. It yields the protein CASSYTSGQETQYF.

This clonotype was observed a few times. The chain couples TRBV12-3 or TRBV12-4 to TRBJ2-6; D uncertain. V was clipped by 3 bases and J by 2 bases, with 8 bases between them. The CDR3 is 15 residues long. In DNA form, the CDR3 reads TGTGCCAGCAGTTTGAAAGGGACTGGGGCCAACGTCCTGACTTTC. It translates to CASSLKGTGANVLTF.

This clonotype has just a few counts. The J gene is TRBJ2-4, the V gene TRBV20-1; 8 bases fit TRBD1. The CDR3 has 15 residues. Unmatched junction bases numbered 7, after V lost 6 bases and J lost 0 bases. Per the germline V gene, CDR1 is DFQATT and CDR2 is SNEGSKA (reference sequence). DNA of the CDR3: TGCAGTGCCCGAGGACAGGGAGGAGCCAAAAACATTCAGTACTTC. The encoded protein is CSARGQGGAKNIQYF.

At least ten counts were recorded for this clonotype. The chain is built from TRBV5-1 and TRBJ2-7; D gene ambiguous. The length of the CDR3 is 14 residues. V was clipped by 3 bases and J by 2 bases, with 12 bases between them. The germline gives CDR1 SGHRS, CDR2 YFSETQ. The CDR3 protein is CASSSLPTAYEQYF. The DNA for the CDR3 is TGCGCCAGCAGCTCGCTGCCAACAGCCTACGAGCAGTACTTC.

The chain uses TRBV20-1 and TRBJ2-5, with 13 bases aligning to TRBD2. The CDR3 runs to 16 residues. Looked up from germline, CDR1 is DFQATT and CDR2 is SNEGSKA (reference sequence). The junction had 9 bases not matched to a gene; V was cut back by 5 bases and J by 3 bases. CDR3 DNA: TGCAGTGCTGGAGGACTAGCGGGAGCGGGGGAAGAGACCCAGTACTTC. It is translated as CSAGGLAGAGEETQYF.

The rearrangement joins TRBV3-1 to TRBJ1-1, with TRBD1 identical over 7 bases. The CDR3 totals 14 residues. Germline values: CDR1 LGHDT, CDR2 YNNKEL (reference sequence). The V and J ends lost 2 bases and 5 bases, in that order; junction bases with no gene match: 5. The chain's CDR3 is CASSQTGALTEAFF. CDR3 DNA sequence: TGTGCCAGCAGCCAAACAGGGGCTTTAACTGAAGCTTTCTTT.

Many counts were recorded for this clonotype. The rearrangement uses TRBV12-3 or TRBV12-4 and TRBJ2-7; maybe TRBD2 (5 bases). The ends were cut back, 3 bases at V and 4 bases at J, with 13 bases in the middle. The CDR3 length is 14 residues. As DNA, the CDR3 is TGTGCCAGCAGTTTCGGGGTGGGGAAATACGAGCAGTACTTC. It encodes CASSFGVGKYEQYF.

This chain uses TRBV6-2 or TRBV6-3 with TRBJ2-1; D is perhaps TRBD1 or TRBD2 (5 bases each). Trimming took off 6 bases at V and 3 bases at J, with 9 bases between the two ends. The CDR3 totals 13 residues. Germline V CDR1 and CDR2: MNHEY, SVGEGT. In DNA, the CDR3 is TGTGCCAGCAGGGGACGTGGCTACAATGAGCAGTTCTTC. Residues: CASRGRGYNEQFF.

Ten or more counts support this clonotype. This rearrangement joins TRBV5-1 to TRBJ1-1; no reliable D call. Germline lookup yields CDR1 SGHRS and CDR2 YFSETQ. Trimming pared 3 bases from V and 1 base from J, leaving 7 bases between. CDR3 length: 13 residues. The CDR3 nucleotides are TGCGCCAGCAGCTCCGCCAGGAACACTGAAGCTTTCTTT. Amino acid sequence: CASSSARNTEAFF.

The chain recombines TRBV6-1 with TRBJ2-6; the match to TRBD1 covers 7 bases. Trimming removed 6 bases from V and 0 bases from J; junction bases left unmatched: 14. This CDR3 has 19 amino acids. Germline values: CDR1 MNHNS, CDR2 SASEGT. The CDR3 loop reads CASRPKGTARGSGANVLTF. CDR3 nucleotides: TGTGCCAGCAGGCCAAAGGGGACAGCTAGGGGCTCTGGGGCCAACGTCCTGACTTTC.